The 5 T cell receptor beta chains listed next were all sequenced from one sample in a study of CD8 T cells in Susac syndrome. RNA totalling roughly 0.45 to 1 ug underwent reverse transcription with random hexamers. MiXCR was run by TCRdb on the immunoSEQ multiplex PCR reads, yielding one entry per CDR3 protein. The data show a few hundred thousand distinct CDR3 sequences, with 85% seen just once and around 0.22% held by the top ten. Sequenced material: CD8+ T cells from PBMCs. These receptors were collected from a human donor with multiple sclerosis.

The rearrangement links TRBV11-2 to TRBJ2-1; 11 positions agree with TRBD2. This CDR3 has 21 residues. CDR1 SGHAT and CDR2 FQNNGV come from the germline V gene. Trimming at V came to 5 bases and at J to 0 bases, leaving 18 bases not matched to a gene. CDR3: CASSRWASGVAGGPSYNEQFF. CDR3 coding DNA: TGTGCCAGCAGCCGTTGGGCCTCGGGGGTAGCGGGAGGGCCCTCCTACAATGAGCAGTTCTTC.

The rearrangement uses TRBV5-6 and TRBJ1-5, with D maybe TRBD1 (5 bases). Between the trimmed V and J ends, which lost 0 bases and 0 bases, there was a span of 13 bases. In germline, CDR1 is SGHDT, CDR2 YYEEEE. The CDR3 contains 17 residues. The CDR3 nucleotides read TGTGCCAGCAGCTTGGCCGGTGGGGGTCTTAGCAATCAGCCCCAGCATTTT. It specifies CASSLAGGGLSNQPQHF.

This clonotype was picked up one time. The gene calls are TRBV5-4 and TRBJ2-1, with TRBD2 matching over 10 bases. CDR1 SGHNT and CDR2 YYREEE come from the germline V gene (reference sequence). With 6 bases clipped from V and 13 bases from J, the junction kept 13 bases outside the gene matches. The CDR3 contains 14 residues. CDR3 loop: CASTPLEAGGPQFF. The CDR3 DNA reads as TGTGCCAGCACCCCCCTAGAAGCGGGAGGGCCCCAGTTCTTC. The full variable domain, with the rest looked up from reference TRBV5-4 and TRBJ2-1, is ETGVTQSPTHLIKTRGQQVTLRCSSQSGHNTVSWYQQALGQGPQFIFQYYREEENGRGNFPPRFSGLQFPNYSSELNVNALELDDSALYLCASTPLEAGGPQFFGPGTRLTVL.

The V and J genes are TRBV28 and TRBJ1-5; the match to TRBD1 covers 11 bases. V shed 4 bases and J 2 bases; nucleotides not matched to a gene: 7. The CDR3 is 17 amino acids. The germline V gene encodes CDR1 MDHEN and CDR2 SYDVKM. CDR3 bases: TGTGCCAGCAGTTCGGGACAGGGGGTTCGTCGCAATCAGCCCCAGCATTTT. It translates to CASSSGQGVRRNQPQHF.

CDR3 nucleotides: TGTGCCAGCAGTTACTCGACGTCAGGCTATGGCTACACCTTC. This codes for CASSYSTSGYGYTF. The chain links TRBV6-2 or TRBV6-3 to TRBJ1-2; D uncertain. CDR3 length: 14 residues. The germline V gene encodes CDR1 MNHEY and CDR2 SVGEGT. V lost 0 bases, J lost 4 bases, and 9 bases lay in between.